These 32 T cell receptor beta chains share one sample of origin, sequenced in a study of monozygotic twins with inflammatory bowel disease. With the 5' RACE reads reprocessed, TCRdb shows one record per CDR3 protein and no DNA. The data show around 230,000 distinct CDR3 sequences, and the top ten clones hold 1.5% to 2%. Material: blood. These receptors were obtained from a human donor with ulcerative colitis or Crohn's disease, or a healthy co-twin of an affected twin (not recorded which).

The chain recombines TRBV18 with TRBJ2-7; TCRdb returns TRBD2, unconfirmable since there is no DNA. CDR1 and CDR2 from the germline V gene are KGHSH and LQKENI. The CDR3 extends over 15 amino acids. The CDR3 loop reads CASSPAAPSLYEQYF.

The gene calls are TRBV20-1 and TRBJ1-2; TCRdb gives TRBD1 as the D gene, but with no DNA this cannot be confirmed. The germline V gene encodes CDR1 DFQATT and CDR2 SNEGSKA (reference sequence). This CDR3 comprises 11 residues. CDR3 residues: CQNRDMYGYTF.

CDR3 loop: CASSFMRTVLNGGYTF. The chain links TRBV5-5 to TRBJ1-2; TCRdb indicates TRBD1, and absent DNA this call remains unverified. The germline V gene has CDR1 SGHKS and CDR2 YYEKEE (reference sequence). There are 16 residues in the CDR3.

The chain couples TRBV4-1 to TRBJ2-1; TCRdb's assignment of TRBD1 cannot be checked, as there is no DNA. Germline CDR1 and CDR2: MGHRA and YSYEKL. The CDR3 has 18 residues. CDR3 protein: CASSQDGERGAHYNEQFF.

This sequence joins TRBV20-1 and TRBJ1-5; absent DNA, TCRdb's TRBD1 call cannot be checked. CDR3 size: 13 residues. Germline V gene lookup returns CDR1 DFQATT and CDR2 SNEGSKA (reference sequence). The CDR3 sequence is CSAWGQANQPQHF.

This chain uses TRBV20-1 with TRBJ2-3; TCRdb outputs TRBD2, but without DNA this stays unchecked. The length of the CDR3 is 16 residues. Per the germline V gene, CDR1 is DFQATT and CDR2 is SNEGSKA (reference sequence). CDR3: CSALVGLAGVGDTQYF.

The chain recombines TRBV12-3 or TRBV12-4 with TRBJ2-7; lacking DNA, the TRBD2 call made by TCRdb goes unchecked. The CDR3 is made up of 17 amino acids. CDR3 residues: CASSLARGRGGSYEQYF.

The chain has TRBV4-1 and TRBJ1-1; TCRdb's D gene call, TRBD1, goes unchecked for lack of DNA. Germline V lookup: CDR1 MGHRA, CDR2 YSYEKL. The CDR3 extends over 15 amino acids. The CDR3 here is CASSQGGRGNTEAFF.

The J gene is TRBJ2-3, the V gene TRBV6-5; the TRBD1 assignment by TCRdb is unverifiable without DNA. The CDR3 is made up of 19 amino acids. Germline CDR1 and CDR2: MNHEY and SVGAGI. The chain's CDR3 is CASSYSIAALGSGTDTQYF.

The chain links TRBV20-1 to TRBJ2-6. CDR1 and CDR2 (germline): DFQATT, SNEGSKA (reference sequence). This CDR3 region has 12 residues. The CDR3 protein is CSARVLANVLTF.

V gene TRBV12-3 or TRBV12-4 combines with J gene TRBJ2-1; TCRdb indicates TRBD2, and absent DNA this call remains unverified. The CDR3 covers 16 residues. CDR3 region: CASSSVYGGGWNEQFF.

The chain couples TRBV12-3 or TRBV12-4 to TRBJ2-7. CDR3 size: 11 residues. CDR3 residues: CASSGRYEQYF.

The chain recombines TRBV10-3 with TRBJ1-1; absent DNA, TCRdb's TRBD1 call cannot be checked. The CDR3 contains 13 residues. The germline V gene encodes CDR1 ENHRY and CDR2 SYGVKD. The CDR3 region is CAIRAGPGGEAFF.

The chain recombines TRBV18 with TRBJ2-4; TCRdb picks TRBD1, but there is no DNA to check that call. The CDR3 spans 15 residues. Germline V CDR1 and CDR2: KGHSH, LQKENI. This chain's CDR3 is CASSQQGPGQNIQYF.

The J gene is TRBJ2-1, the V gene TRBV2; TCRdb lists TRBD1, though no DNA is available to test this call. CDR3 length equals 13 residues. Germline lookup yields CDR1 SNHLY and CDR2 FYNNEI. The chain's CDR3 is CARRRDRANEQFF.

The J gene is TRBJ2-7, the V gene TRBV12-3 or TRBV12-4; the D call of TRBD1 rests on TCRdb alone, since no DNA is present to check it. The CDR3 has 15 amino acids. CDR3 protein: CASSFDPRAFYEQYF.

CDR3 amino acids: CSVDGVRPGYTF. V usage is TRBV29-1 and J usage is TRBJ1-2. The germline V gene encodes CDR1 SQVTM and CDR2 ANQGSEA. The CDR3 contains 12 residues.

This chain joins TRBV25-1 and TRBJ1-2; TCRdb's D call, TRBD1, is unchecked because there is no DNA. The germline CDR1 and CDR2 sequences are MGHDK and SYGVNS. CDR3 length: 18 amino acids. The CDR3: CASSEFFMGRDEIYGYTF.

The rearrangement links TRBV19 to TRBJ1-1. Germline V gene lookup returns CDR1 LNHDA and CDR2 SQIVND (reference sequence). The CDR3 loop spans 14 amino acids. This CDR3 is CASRAREKVAEAFF.

V usage is TRBV5-1 and J usage is TRBJ1-3. The CDR3 spans 14 residues. CDR1 and CDR2 (germline): SGHRS, YFSETQ. CDR3: CASSFDHSGNTIYF. Based on the CDR3 plus reference TRBV5-1 and TRBJ1-3, the full variable domain is KAGVTQTPRYLIKTRGQQVTLSCSPISGHRSVSWYQQTPGQGLQFLFEYFSETQRNKGNFPGRFSGRQFSNSRSEMNVSTLELGDSALYLCASSFDHSGNTIYFGEGSWLTVV.

The rearrangement joins TRBV15 to TRBJ1-1. CDR1 is LNHNV, CDR2 YYDKDF, per germline (reference sequence). The CDR3 has 12 residues. The CDR3 sequence: CATSRDHREAFF.

The V and J genes are TRBV24-1 and TRBJ2-7; as DNA is missing, the TRBD1 call by TCRdb cannot be tested. The CDR3 sequence is 14 residues long. CDR1 is KGHDR, CDR2 SFDVKD, per germline. CDR3 region: CATSDRTGKDEQYF.

The chain joins TRBV5-1 to TRBJ2-7. Germline assignment: CDR1 SGHRS and CDR2 YFSETQ. The length of the CDR3 is 14 residues. CDR3 sequence reads: CASSLAFRANEQYF.

The CDR3: CASSFGGTEVSEQYF. The genes are TRBV7-9 and TRBJ2-7; TCRdb proposes TRBD1, but this gene call is untestable without DNA. Germline V lookup: CDR1 SEHNR, CDR2 FQNEAQ (reference sequence). The CDR3 covers 15 residues.

V and J are TRBV9 and TRBJ2-1; the TCRdb call, TRBD2, lacks DNA for checking. CDR1 and CDR2 from the germline V gene are SGDLS and YYNGEE. The CDR3 loop spans 17 amino acids. CDR3 amino acids: CASSVVRGVVGYNEQFF.

V usage is TRBV15 and J usage is TRBJ1-2; with no DNA, the TCRdb D assignment of TRBD1 cannot be verified. This CDR3 has 18 amino acids. Germline values: CDR1 LNHNV, CDR2 YYDKDF (reference sequence). This CDR3 reads CATSTPAGIGARDYGYTF. Looking up the rest from reference TRBV15 and TRBJ1-2 gives the full variable domain: DAMVIQNPRYQVTQFGKPVTLSCSQTLNHNVMYWYQQKSSQAPKLLFHYYDKDFNNEADTPDNFQSRRPNTSFCFLDIRSPGLGDTAMYLCATSTPAGIGARDYGYTFGSGTRLTVV.

The chain recombines TRBV5-6 with TRBJ2-7; as DNA is missing, the TRBD1 call by TCRdb cannot be tested. Germline CDR1 reads SGHDT; CDR2 reads YYEEEE. There are 16 residues in the CDR3. CDR3 region: CASSLSSTGAVYEQYF.

V and J are TRBV12-3 or TRBV12-4 and TRBJ2-7; TCRdb's D call, TRBD1, is unchecked because there is no DNA. This CDR3 comprises 14 residues. The CDR3 is CASSSRQGWYEQYF.

The CDR3 region is CASRKTWDNEQFF. The genes are TRBV12-3 or TRBV12-4 and TRBJ2-1; TCRdb's assignment of TRBD1 cannot be checked, as there is no DNA. This CDR3 comprises 13 residues.

The J gene is TRBJ2-7, the V gene TRBV7-6; TCRdb indicates TRBD1, and absent DNA this call remains unverified. The length of the CDR3 is 15 residues. Germline V gene data show CDR1 as SGHVS and CDR2 as FNYEAQ. The CDR3 protein is CASSLAAGEAYEQYF.

The rearrangement joins TRBV11-2 to TRBJ1-1; no DNA is available, so the TRBD1 call from TCRdb remains unchecked. Germline lookup yields CDR1 SGHAT and CDR2 FQNNGV. This CDR3 region has 13 residues. The CDR3 is CASGFDRAKQAFF.

The chain couples TRBV7-9 to TRBJ1-1. The germline gives CDR1 SEHNR, CDR2 FQNEAQ (reference sequence). CDR3 length: 15 amino acids. The CDR3 spells CASSLNVAMNTEAFF. The variable domain in full, completed from reference TRBV7-9 and TRBJ1-1, reads DTGVSQNPRHKITKRGQNVTFRCDPISEHNRLYWYRQTLGQGPEFLTYFQNEAQLEKSRLLSDRFSAERPKGSFSTLEIQRTEQGDSAMYLCASSLNVAMNTEAFFGQGTRLTVV.